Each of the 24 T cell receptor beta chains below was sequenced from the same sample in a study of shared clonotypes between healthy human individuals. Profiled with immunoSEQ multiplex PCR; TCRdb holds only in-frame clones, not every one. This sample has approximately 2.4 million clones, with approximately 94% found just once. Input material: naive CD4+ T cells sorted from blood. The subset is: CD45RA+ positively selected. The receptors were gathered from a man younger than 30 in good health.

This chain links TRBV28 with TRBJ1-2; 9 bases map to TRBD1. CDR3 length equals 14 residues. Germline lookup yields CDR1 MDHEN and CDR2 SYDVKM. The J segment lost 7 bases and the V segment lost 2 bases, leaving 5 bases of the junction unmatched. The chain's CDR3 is CASSLQDRGGGYTF. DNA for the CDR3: TGTGCCAGCAGTTTACAGGACAGGGGTGGTGGCTACACCTTC.

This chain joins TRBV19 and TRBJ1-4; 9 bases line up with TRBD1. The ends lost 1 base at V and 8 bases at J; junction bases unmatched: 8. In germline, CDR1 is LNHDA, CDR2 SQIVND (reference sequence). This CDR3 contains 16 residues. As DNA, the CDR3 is TGTGCCAGTAGTATAGGTACCGGGACAGGGCGCGAAAAACTGTTTTTT. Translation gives CASSIGTGTGREKLFF. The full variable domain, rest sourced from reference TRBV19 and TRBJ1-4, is DGGITQSPKYLFRKEGQNVTLSCEQNLNHDAMYWYRQDPGQGLRLIYYSQIVNDFQKGDIAEGYSVSREKKESFPLTVTSAQKNPTAFYLCASSIGTGTGREKLFFGSGTQLSVL.

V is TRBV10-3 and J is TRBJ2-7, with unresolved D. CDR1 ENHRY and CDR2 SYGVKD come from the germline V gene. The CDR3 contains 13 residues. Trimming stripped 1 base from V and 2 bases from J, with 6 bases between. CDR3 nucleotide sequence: TGTGCCATCAGTGAGTACGGACCCTACGAGCAGTACTTC. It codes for CAISEYGPYEQYF.

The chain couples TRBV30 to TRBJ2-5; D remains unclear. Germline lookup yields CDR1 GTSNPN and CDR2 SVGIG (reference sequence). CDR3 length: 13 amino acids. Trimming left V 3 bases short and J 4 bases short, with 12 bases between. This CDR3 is CAWSLVPAETQYF. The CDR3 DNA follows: TGTGCCTGGAGCCTTGTCCCAGCAGAGACCCAGTACTTC.

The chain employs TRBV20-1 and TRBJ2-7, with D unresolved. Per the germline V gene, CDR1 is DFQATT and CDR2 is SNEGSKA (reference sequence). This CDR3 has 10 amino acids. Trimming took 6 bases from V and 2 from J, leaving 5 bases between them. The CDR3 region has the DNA TGCAGTGCCCCACCCTACGAGCAGTACTTC. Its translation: CSAPPYEQYF.

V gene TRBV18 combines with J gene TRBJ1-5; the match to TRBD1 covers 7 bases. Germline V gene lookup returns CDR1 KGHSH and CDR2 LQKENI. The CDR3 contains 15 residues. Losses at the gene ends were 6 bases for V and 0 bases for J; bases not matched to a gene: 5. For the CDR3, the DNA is TGTGCCAGCTCGTGGGGACAGATTAGCAATCAGCCCCAGCATTTT. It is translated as CASSWGQISNQPQHF.

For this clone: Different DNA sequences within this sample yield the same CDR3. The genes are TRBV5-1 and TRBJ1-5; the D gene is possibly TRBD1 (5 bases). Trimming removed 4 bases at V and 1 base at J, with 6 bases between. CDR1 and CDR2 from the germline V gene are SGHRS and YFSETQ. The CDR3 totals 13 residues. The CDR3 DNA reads TGCGCCAGCAGCAGGGACAGCAATCAGCCCCAGCATTTT. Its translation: CASSRDSNQPQHF.

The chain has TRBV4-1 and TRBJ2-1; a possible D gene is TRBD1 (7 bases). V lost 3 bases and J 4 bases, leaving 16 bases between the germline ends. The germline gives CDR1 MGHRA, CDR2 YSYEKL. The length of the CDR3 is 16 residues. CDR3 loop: CASSQPPAGGYNEQFF. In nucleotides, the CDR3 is TGCGCCAGCAGCCAGCCCCCGGCAGGGGGGTACAATGAGCAGTTCTTC.

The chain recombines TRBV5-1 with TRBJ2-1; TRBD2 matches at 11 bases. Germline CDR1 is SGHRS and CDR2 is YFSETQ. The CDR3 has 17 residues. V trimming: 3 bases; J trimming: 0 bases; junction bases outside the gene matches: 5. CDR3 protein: CASSSGLAGHSYNEQFF. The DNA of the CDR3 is TGCGCCAGCAGCTCTGGACTAGCGGGCCACTCCTACAATGAGCAGTTCTTC.

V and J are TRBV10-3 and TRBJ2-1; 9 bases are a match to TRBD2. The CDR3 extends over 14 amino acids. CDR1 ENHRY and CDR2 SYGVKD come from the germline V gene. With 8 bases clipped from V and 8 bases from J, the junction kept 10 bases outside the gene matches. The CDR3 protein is CAIANIAGADEQFF. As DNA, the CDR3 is TGTGCCATCGCGAACATAGCGGGAGCGGATGAGCAGTTCTTC.

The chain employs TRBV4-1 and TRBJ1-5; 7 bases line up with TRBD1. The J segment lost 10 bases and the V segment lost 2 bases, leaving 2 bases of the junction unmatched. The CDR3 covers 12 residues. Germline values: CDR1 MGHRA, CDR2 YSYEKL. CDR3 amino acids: CASSQPGGPQHF. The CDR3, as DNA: TGCGCCAGCAGCCAACCAGGGGGTCCCCAGCATTTT.

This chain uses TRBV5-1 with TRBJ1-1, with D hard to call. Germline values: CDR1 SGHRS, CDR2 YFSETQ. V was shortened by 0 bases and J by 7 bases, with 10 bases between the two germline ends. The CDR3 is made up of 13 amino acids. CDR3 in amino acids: CASSLVSGGEAFF. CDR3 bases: TGCGCCAGCAGCTTGGTTTCGGGCGGTGAAGCTTTCTTT. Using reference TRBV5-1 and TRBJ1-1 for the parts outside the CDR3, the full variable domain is KAGVTQTPRYLIKTRGQQVTLSCSPISGHRSVSWYQQTPGQGLQFLFEYFSETQRNKGNFPGRFSGRQFSNSRSEMNVSTLELGDSALYLCASSLVSGGEAFFGQGTRLTVV.

This CDR3 reads CASRDMTSTDTQYF. Written as DNA, the CDR3 is TGTGCCAGCAGGGACATGACTAGCACAGATACGCAGTATTTT. This rearrangement joins TRBV2 to TRBJ2-3; D may be TRBD1 (5 bases). The germline V gene encodes CDR1 SNHLY and CDR2 FYNNEI. The CDR3 sequence is 14 residues long. V was trimmed by 6 bases and J by 0 bases, leaving 10 bases between them.

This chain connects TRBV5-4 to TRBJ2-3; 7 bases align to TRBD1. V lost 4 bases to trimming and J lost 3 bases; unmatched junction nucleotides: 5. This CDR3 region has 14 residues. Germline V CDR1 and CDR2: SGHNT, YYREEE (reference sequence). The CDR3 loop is CASSVTGETDTQYF. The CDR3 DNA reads TGTGCCAGCAGCGTAACAGGGGAAACAGATACGCAGTATTTT.

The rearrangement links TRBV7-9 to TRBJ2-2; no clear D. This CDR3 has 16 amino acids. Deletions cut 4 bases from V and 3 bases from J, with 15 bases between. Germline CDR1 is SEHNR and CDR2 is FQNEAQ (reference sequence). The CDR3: CASSYRFAQHTGELFF. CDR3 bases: TGTGCCAGCAGCTACCGCTTTGCGCAGCACACCGGGGAGCTGTTTTTT.

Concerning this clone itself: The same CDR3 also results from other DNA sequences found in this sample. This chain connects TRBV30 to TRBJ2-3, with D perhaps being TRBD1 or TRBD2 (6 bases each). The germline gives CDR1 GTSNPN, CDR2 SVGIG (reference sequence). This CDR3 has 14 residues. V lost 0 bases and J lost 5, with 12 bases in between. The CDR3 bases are TGTGCCTGGAGTGTATCGGGGGCTGGAGATACGCAGTATTTT. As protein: CAWSVSGAGDTQYF.

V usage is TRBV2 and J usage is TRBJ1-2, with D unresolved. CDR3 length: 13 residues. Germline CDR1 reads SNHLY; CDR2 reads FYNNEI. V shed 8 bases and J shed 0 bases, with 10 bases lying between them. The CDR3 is CASERITNYGYTF. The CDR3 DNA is TGTGCCAGCGAGAGAATTACTAACTATGGCTACACCTTC.

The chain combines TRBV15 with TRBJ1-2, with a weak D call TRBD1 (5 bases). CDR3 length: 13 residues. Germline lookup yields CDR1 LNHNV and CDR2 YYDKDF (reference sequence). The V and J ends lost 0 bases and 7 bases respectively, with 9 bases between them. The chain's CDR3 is CATSRDSGGGYTF. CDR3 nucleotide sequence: TGTGCCACCAGCAGAGATAGCGGGGGTGGCTACACCTTC.

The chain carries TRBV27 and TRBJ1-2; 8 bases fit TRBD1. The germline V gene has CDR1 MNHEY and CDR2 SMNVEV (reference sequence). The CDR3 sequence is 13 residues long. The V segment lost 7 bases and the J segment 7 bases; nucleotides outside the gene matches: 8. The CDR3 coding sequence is TGTGCCAGCAAAAAGGACAGGGCGAGTGGCTACACCTTC. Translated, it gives CASKKDRASGYTF.

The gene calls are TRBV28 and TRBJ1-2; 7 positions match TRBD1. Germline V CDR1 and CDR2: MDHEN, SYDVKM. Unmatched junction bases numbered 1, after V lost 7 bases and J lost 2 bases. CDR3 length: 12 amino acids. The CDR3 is CASTRGNYGYTF. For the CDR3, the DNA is TGTGCCAGCACCAGGGGGAACTATGGCTACACCTTC.

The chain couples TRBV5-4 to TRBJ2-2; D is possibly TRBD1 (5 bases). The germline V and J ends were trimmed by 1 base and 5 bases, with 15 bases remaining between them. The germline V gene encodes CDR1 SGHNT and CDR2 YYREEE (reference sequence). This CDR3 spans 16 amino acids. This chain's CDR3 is CASSLLGHISTGELFF. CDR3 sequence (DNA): TGTGCCAGCAGCTTGCTAGGACATATATCGACCGGGGAGCTGTTTTTT.

CDR3 coding DNA: TGTGCCAGCAGCCTGGGACTTCAATTTGAAGAGACCCAGTACTTC. It encodes CASSLGLQFEETQYF. The V gene is TRBV11-2, the J gene TRBJ2-5; D perhaps matches TRBD2 (6 bases). This CDR3 comprises 15 residues. V shed 5 bases and J shed 3 bases, with 16 bases lying between them. CDR1 is SGHAT and CDR2 is FQNNGV in the germline V gene. Drawing the rest from reference TRBV11-2 and TRBJ2-5, the complete variable domain is EAGVAQSPRYKIIEKRQSVAFWCNPISGHATLYWYQQILGQGPKLLIQFQNNGVVDDSQLPKDRFSAERLKGVDSTLKIQPAKLEDSAVYLCASSLGLQFEETQYFGPGTRLLVL.

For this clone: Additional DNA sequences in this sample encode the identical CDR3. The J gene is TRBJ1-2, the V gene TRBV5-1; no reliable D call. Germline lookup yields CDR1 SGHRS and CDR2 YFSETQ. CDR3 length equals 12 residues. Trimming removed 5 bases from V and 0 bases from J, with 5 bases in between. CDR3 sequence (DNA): TGCGCCAGCAGGGGCGCTAACTATGGCTACACCTTC. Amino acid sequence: CASRGANYGYTF. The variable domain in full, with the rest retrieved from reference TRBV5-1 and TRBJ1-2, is KAGVTQTPRYLIKTRGQQVTLSCSPISGHRSVSWYQQTPGQGLQFLFEYFSETQRNKGNFPGRFSGRQFSNSRSEMNVSTLELGDSALYLCASRGANYGYTFGSGTRLTVV.

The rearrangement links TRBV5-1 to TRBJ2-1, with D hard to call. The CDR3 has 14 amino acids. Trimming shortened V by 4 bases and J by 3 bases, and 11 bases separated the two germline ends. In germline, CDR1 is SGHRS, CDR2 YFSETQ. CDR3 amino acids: CASSISWGYNEQFF. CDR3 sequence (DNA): TGCGCCAGCAGCATCTCTTGGGGCTACAATGAGCAGTTCTTC.